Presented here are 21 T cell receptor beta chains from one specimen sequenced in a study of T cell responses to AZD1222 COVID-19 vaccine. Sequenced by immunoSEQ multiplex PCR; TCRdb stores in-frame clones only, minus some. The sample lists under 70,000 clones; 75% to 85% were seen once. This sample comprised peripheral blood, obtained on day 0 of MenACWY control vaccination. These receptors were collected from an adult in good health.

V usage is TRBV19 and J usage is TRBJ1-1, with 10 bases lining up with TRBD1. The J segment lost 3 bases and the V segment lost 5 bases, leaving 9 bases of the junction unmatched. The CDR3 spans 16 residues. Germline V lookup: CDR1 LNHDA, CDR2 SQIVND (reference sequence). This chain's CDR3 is CASSPRTGGEYTEAFF. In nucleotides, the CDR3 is TGTGCCAGTAGTCCACGGACAGGGGGGGAGTACACTGAAGCTTTCTTT.

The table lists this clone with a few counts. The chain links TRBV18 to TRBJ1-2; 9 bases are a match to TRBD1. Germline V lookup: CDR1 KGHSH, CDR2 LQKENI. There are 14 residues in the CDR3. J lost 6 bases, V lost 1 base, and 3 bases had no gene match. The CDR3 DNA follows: TGTGCCAGCTCACCACGGACAGGGGAGAATGGCTACACCTTC. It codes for CASSPRTGENGYTF.

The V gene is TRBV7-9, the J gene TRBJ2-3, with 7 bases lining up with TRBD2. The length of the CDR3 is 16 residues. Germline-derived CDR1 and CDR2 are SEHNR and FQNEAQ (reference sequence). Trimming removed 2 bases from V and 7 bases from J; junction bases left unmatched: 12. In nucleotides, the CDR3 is TGTGCCAGCAGCTTAAGAGCGGGGACTTCAGGTTATACGCAGTATTTT. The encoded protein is CASSLRAGTSGYTQYF.

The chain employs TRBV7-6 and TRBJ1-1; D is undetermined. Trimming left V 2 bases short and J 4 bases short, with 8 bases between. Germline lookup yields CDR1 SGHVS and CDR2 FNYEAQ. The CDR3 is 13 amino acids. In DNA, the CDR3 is TGTGCCAGCAGCTTAAGTCAGGTCACTGAAGCTTTCTTT. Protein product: CASSLSQVTEAFF.

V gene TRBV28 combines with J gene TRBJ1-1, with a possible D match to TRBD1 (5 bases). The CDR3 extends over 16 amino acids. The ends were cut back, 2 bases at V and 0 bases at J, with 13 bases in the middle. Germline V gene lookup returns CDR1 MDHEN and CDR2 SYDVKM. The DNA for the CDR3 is TGTGCCAGCAGTTTACCCTTCGGGACGGTGAACACTGAAGCTTTCTTT. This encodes CASSLPFGTVNTEAFF.

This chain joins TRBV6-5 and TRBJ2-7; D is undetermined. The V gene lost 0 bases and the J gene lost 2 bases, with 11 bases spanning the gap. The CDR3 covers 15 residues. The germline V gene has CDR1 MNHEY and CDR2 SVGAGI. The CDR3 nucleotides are TGTGCCAGCAGTTACTCGCCGGGCCCAACCTACGAGCAGTACTTC. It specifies CASSYSPGPTYEQYF.

CDR3 in amino acids: CAWSWLAGVNEQFF. In DNA form, the CDR3 reads TGTGCCTGGAGTTGGCTAGCGGGAGTAAATGAGCAGTTCTTC. The chain combines TRBV30 with TRBJ2-1, with 10 bases aligning to TRBD2. V shed 2 bases and J 7 bases; nucleotides not matched to a gene: 5. CDR1 is GTSNPN and CDR2 is SVGIG in the germline V gene (reference sequence). The CDR3 sequence is 14 residues long.

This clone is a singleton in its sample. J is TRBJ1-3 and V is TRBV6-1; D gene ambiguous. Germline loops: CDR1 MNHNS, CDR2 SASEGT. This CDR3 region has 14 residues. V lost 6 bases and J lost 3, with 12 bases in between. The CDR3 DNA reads TGTGCCAGCAGCCCCGGGATCTTTGGAAACACCATATATTTT. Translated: CASSPGIFGNTIYF.

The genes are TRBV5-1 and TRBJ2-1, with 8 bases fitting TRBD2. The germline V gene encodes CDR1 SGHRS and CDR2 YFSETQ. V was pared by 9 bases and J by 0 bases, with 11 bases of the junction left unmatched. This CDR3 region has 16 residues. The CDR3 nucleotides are TGCGCCACGCGGCTAGCGGGTGATAGCTCCTACAATGAGCAGTTCTTC. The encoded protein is CATRLAGDSSYNEQFF.

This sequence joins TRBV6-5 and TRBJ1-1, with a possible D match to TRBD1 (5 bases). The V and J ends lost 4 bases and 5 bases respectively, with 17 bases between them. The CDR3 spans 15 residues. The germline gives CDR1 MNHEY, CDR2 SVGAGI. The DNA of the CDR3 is TGTGCCAGCAGTTCAACGCTGACAGAGGGGACTGAAGCTTTCTTT. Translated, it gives CASSSTLTEGTEAFF.

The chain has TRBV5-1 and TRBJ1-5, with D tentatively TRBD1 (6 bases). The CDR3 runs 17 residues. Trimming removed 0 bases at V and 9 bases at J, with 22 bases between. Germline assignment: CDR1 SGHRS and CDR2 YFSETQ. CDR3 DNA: TGCGCCAGCAGCTTGGAGCCCACGGACAGCCGCCATCCGCCCCAGCATTTT. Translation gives CASSLEPTDSRHPPQHF.

As DNA, the CDR3 is TGTGCCAGCAGCCTTTCAGCGCAAGGGACAGATACGCAGTATTTT. It translates to CASSLSAQGTDTQYF. The J gene is TRBJ2-3, the V gene TRBV3-1 (or the pseudogene TRBV3-2); D is undetermined. The CDR3 length is 15 residues. Germline V gene sequence: CDR1 LGHDT, CDR2 YNNKEL (reference sequence). V was pared by 4 bases and J by 3 bases, with 14 bases between.

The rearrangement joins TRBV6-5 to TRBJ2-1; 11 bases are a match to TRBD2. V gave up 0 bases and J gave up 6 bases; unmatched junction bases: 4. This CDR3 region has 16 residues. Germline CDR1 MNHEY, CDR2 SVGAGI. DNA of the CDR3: TGTGCCAGCAGTTACTCTGCTAGCGGGGGGTTCAATGAGCAGTTCTTC. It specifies CASSYSASGGFNEQFF.

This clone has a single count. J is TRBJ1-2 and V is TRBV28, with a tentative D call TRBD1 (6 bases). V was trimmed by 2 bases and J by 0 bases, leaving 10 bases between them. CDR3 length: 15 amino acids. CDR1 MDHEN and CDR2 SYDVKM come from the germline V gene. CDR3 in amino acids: CASSLRPGANYGYTF. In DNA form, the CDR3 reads TGTGCCAGCAGTTTACGGCCAGGGGCTAACTATGGCTACACCTTC.

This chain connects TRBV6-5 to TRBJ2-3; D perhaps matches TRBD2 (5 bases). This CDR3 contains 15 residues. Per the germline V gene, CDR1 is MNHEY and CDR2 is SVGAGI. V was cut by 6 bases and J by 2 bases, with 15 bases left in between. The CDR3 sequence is CASSTRGTTTDTQYF. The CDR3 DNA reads TGTGCCAGCAGCACCCGGGGAACTACCACAGATACGCAGTATTTT.

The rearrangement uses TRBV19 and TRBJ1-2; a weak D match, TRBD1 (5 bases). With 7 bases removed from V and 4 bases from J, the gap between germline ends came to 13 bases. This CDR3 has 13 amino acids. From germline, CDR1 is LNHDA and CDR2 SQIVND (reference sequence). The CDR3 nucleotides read TGTGCCAGTACCCCACGGGGGGGCTATGGCTACACCTTC. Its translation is CASTPRGGYGYTF.

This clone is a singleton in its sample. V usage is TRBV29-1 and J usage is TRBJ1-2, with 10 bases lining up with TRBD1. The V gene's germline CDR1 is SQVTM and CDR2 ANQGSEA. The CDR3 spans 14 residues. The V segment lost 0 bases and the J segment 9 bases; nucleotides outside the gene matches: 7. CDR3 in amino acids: CSVEETGDRGRYTF. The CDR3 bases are TGCAGCGTTGAAGAAACGGGGGACAGGGGTCGCTACACCTTC. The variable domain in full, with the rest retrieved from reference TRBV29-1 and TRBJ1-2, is SAVISQKPSRDICQRGTSLTIQCQVDSQVTMMFWYRQQPGQSLTLIATANQGSEATYESGFVIDKFPISRPNLTFSTLTVSNMSPEDSSIYLCSVEETGDRGRYTFGSGTRLTVV.

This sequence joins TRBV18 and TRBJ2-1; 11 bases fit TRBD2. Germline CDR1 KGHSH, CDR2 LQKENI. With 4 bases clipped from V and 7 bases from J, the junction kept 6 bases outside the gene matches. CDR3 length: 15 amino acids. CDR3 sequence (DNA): TGTGCCAGCTCACAGACTAGCGGGATTATAAATGAGCAGTTCTTC. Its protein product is CASSQTSGIINEQFF.

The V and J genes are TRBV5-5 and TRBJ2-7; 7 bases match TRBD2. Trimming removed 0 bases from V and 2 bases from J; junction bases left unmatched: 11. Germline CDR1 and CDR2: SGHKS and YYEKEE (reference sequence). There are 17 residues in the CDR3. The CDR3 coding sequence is TGTGCCAGCAGCTTGGCCGGCGGGGGTAGGCTCCCCTACGAGCAGTACTTC. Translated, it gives CASSLAGGGRLPYEQYF.

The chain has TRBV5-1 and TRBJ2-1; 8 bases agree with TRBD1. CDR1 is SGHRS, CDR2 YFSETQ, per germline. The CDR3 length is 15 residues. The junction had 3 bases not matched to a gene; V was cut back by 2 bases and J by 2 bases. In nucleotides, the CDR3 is TGCGCCAGCAGCTTCCAGGGGGCAGCCTACAATGAGCAGTTCTTC. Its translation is CASSFQGAAYNEQFF.

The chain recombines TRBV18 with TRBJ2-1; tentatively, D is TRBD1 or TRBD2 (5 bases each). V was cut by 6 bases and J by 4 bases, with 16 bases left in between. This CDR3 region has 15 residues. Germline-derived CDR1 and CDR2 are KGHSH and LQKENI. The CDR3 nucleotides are TGTGCCAGCTCTCCAATGGGAGACAGTTACAATGAGCAGTTCTTC. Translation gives CASSPMGDSYNEQFF. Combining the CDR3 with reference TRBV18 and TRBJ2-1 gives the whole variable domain NAGVMQNPRHLVRRRGQEARLRCSPMKGHSHVYWYRQLPEEGLKFMVYLQKENIIDESGMPKERFSAEFPKEGPSILRIQQVVRGDSAAYFCASSPMGDSYNEQFFGPGTRLTVL.